Each of the 27 T cell receptor beta chains below was sequenced from the same sample in a study of Ad26.COV2.S vaccination and SARS-CoV-2 variants. Method: immunoSEQ multiplex PCR; TCRdb's copy keeps in-frame clones and lacks some. The sample lists hundreds of thousands of clones; roughly 84% were seen once. Treatment described: approximately 18 received Ad26.COV2.S at low or high dose, single or two shots; about 5 received placebo; per-sample allocation not given. Specimens were obtained on day 63 following the first vaccine or placebo injection. Material: peripheral blood, obtained in a trial of Ad26.COV2.S vaccine versus placebo. All receptors derive from a person aged 18 to 65 who received the Ad26.COV2.S COVID-19 vaccine or a placebo.

The chain recombines TRBV21-1 with TRBJ1-4; TRBD1, the table's D call, lacks a check against the DNA. TRBV21-1 is tagged as a pseudogene. The CDR3 is 15 amino acids. Written as DNA, the CDR3 is TGTGCCAGCAGCACCCAGGGGGGAGATAATGAAAAACTGTTTTTT. It yields the protein CASSTQGGDNEKLFF.

This clone appeared a few times. The chain uses TRBV14 and TRBJ2-7; D is undetermined. Trimming stripped 1 base from V and 7 bases from J, with 11 bases between. Germline V gives CDR1 SGHDN, CDR2 FVKESK. The CDR3 is 13 amino acids. CDR3 residues: CASSQVQFREQYF. CDR3 DNA: TGTGCCAGCAGCCAAGTACAATTCCGGGAGCAGTACTTC.

In DNA, the CDR3 is TGTGCCAGCAGCTCCTCCTCCCAGGGCATCAACCCCCAGCATTTT. As protein: CASSSSSQGINPQHF. The chain combines TRBV7-2 with TRBJ1-5; the D gene is possibly TRBD1 (5 bases). V lost 4 bases to trimming and J lost 10 bases, with 20 bases between them. This CDR3 has 15 amino acids. CDR1 and CDR2 (germline): SGHTA, FQGNSA.

In nucleotides, the CDR3 is TGTGCCAGCAGCTTGTTTACAGGGGACCCCTCTGGAAACACCATATATTTT. Translating gives CASSLFTGDPSGNTIYF. V and J are TRBV5-8 and TRBJ1-3; 7 nucleotides match TRBD1. The CDR3 extends over 17 amino acids. V lost 1 base and J lost 0; bases outside the gene matches: 7. From germline, CDR1 is SGHTS and CDR2 YDEGEE.

The chain combines TRBV11-2 with TRBJ2-3; 8 nucleotides align to TRBD1. V was pared by 5 bases and J by 1 base, with 8 bases of the junction left unmatched. The germline gives CDR1 SGHAT, CDR2 FQNNGV. The CDR3 sequence is 16 residues long. The CDR3 DNA reads as TGTGCCAGCAGCCACAGAACACAGGGGGGCACAGATACGCAGTATTTT. Amino acid sequence: CASSHRTQGGTDTQYF. The complete variable domain, with remaining parts taken from reference TRBV11-2 and TRBJ2-3, reads EAGVAQSPRYKIIEKRQSVAFWCNPISGHATLYWYQQILGQGPKLLIQFQNNGVVDDSQLPKDRFSAERLKGVDSTLKIQPAKLEDSAVYLCASSHRTQGGTDTQYFGPGTRLTVL.

CDR3 DNA: TGTGCCATCAGTGAGTCGCGGCTTAAAGCTTTCTTT. This sequence encodes CAISESRLKAFF. V usage is TRBV10-3 and J usage is TRBJ1-1; no definite D call. Germline lookup yields CDR1 ENHRY and CDR2 SYGVKD. CDR3 length: 12 amino acids. The V gene lost 0 bases and the J gene lost 9 bases, with 8 bases spanning the gap.

This rearrangement joins TRBV30 to TRBJ2-1; D perhaps matches TRBD2 (7 bases). This CDR3 has 18 residues. Trimming took off 5 bases at V and 0 bases at J, with 23 bases between the two ends. Looked up from germline, CDR1 is GTSNPN and CDR2 is SVGIG (reference sequence). DNA of the CDR3: TGTGCCTGGTCTGGGGGGGCACCAATTCATAGCTCCTACAATGAGCAGTTCTTC. Protein: CAWSGGAPIHSSYNEQFF.

The rearrangement links TRBV14 to TRBJ2-7, with 7 nucleotides matching TRBD1. Unmatched junction bases numbered 8, after V lost 4 bases and J lost 5 bases. From germline, CDR1 is SGHDN and CDR2 FVKESK. The length of the CDR3 is 14 residues. CDR3 sequence reads: CASSRGQLVDEQYF. CDR3 sequence (DNA): TGTGCCAGCAGCCGGGGACAGCTAGTGGACGAGCAGTACTTC.

CDR3 loop: CASSPGGDADTQYF. In DNA form, the CDR3 reads TGTGCCAGCTCACCAGGGGGTGACGCAGATACGCAGTATTTT. The chain uses TRBV18 and TRBJ2-3, with D perhaps given as TRBD1 or TRBD2 (5 bases each). The germline V gene encodes CDR1 KGHSH and CDR2 LQKENI. Deletions cut 2 bases from V and 4 bases from J, with 10 bases between. The CDR3 runs to 14 residues.

This chain joins TRBV2 and TRBJ2-7, with 11 bases fitting TRBD2. This CDR3 is built from 15 residues. The trim removed 7 bases at V and 0 bases at J, leaving 5 bases unmatched. The germline gives CDR1 SNHLY, CDR2 FYNNEI. This CDR3 is CASTPSGGPSYEQYF. The CDR3 region has the DNA TGTGCCAGCACCCCTAGCGGGGGGCCCTCCTACGAGCAGTACTTC.

This chain connects TRBV7-3 to TRBJ2-7, with D tentatively TRBD2 (6 bases). The CDR3 spans 13 residues. Germline V CDR1 and CDR2: SGHTA, FQGTGA. V was cut by 3 bases and J by 3 bases, with 9 bases left in between. Written as DNA, the CDR3 is TGTGCCAGCAGCTTGGGGGGTGGCTACGAGCAGTACTTC. Amino acids: CASSLGGGYEQYF.

This rearrangement joins TRBV29-1 to TRBJ1-1; D not certain. V was trimmed by 4 bases and J by 1 base, leaving 10 bases between them. Germline values: CDR1 SQVTM, CDR2 ANQGSEA. The CDR3 totals 13 residues. In DNA form, the CDR3 reads TGCAGCGTTGTGAGCACCGGGAACACTGAAGCTTTCTTT. Residues: CSVVSTGNTEAFF.

The gene calls are TRBV30 and TRBJ1-4, with D perhaps matching TRBD1 (6 bases). The CDR3 has 15 residues. The germline V gene has CDR1 GTSNPN and CDR2 SVGIG (reference sequence). Trimming removed 3 bases from V and 7 bases from J, with 18 bases in between. The CDR3 DNA is TGTGCCTGGAGCCGGGGGGCAGGGTTCGGTGAAAAACTGTTTTTT. Its translation is CAWSRGAGFGEKLFF. Full variable domain (outside the CDR3, taken from reference TRBV30 and TRBJ1-4): SQTIHQWPATLVQPVGSPLSLECTVEGTSNPNLYWYRQAAGRGLQLLFYSVGIGQISSEVPQNLSASRPQDRQFILSSKKLLLSDSGFYLCAWSRGAGFGEKLFFGSGTQLSVL.

The chain recombines TRBV7-3 with TRBJ2-7; D might be TRBD2 (6 bases). CDR1 SGHTA and CDR2 FQGTGA come from the germline V gene. CDR3 length: 14 amino acids. Trimming took off 5 bases at V and 5 bases at J, with 16 bases between the two ends. The CDR3 protein is CASSPAGGTHEQYF. In DNA, the CDR3 is TGTGCCAGCAGCCCGGCCGGAGGGACCCACGAGCAGTACTTC.

The chain uses TRBV30 and TRBJ1-5; 9 bases match TRBD1. This CDR3 comprises 14 residues. The V gene end was trimmed by 1 base and the J gene end by 7 bases; junction bases not matched to a gene: 5. Germline CDR1 reads GTSNPN; CDR2 reads SVGIG (reference sequence). The CDR3 region has the DNA TGTGCCTGGAGTGCGACAGGGGGTAGCCAGCCCCAGCATTTT. As protein: CAWSATGGSQPQHF.

The rearrangement uses TRBV6-5 and TRBJ1-5, with 7 bases aligning to TRBD1. Germline assignment: CDR1 MNHEY and CDR2 SVGAGI. The CDR3 spans 13 residues. The trim removed 6 bases at V and 5 bases at J, leaving 4 bases unmatched. CDR3 residues: CASSFTGDQPQHF. For the CDR3, the DNA is TGTGCCAGCAGCTTCACAGGGGATCAGCCCCAGCATTTT.

With regard to this clone: Other DNA sequences in the same sample also yield this CDR3. V and J are TRBV12-3 or TRBV12-4 and TRBJ2-7; 7 bases fit TRBD1. With V trimmed by 1 base and J by 3 bases, 0 bases remained unmatched. This CDR3 spans 13 amino acids. This CDR3 reads CASSLGQGYEQYF. Written as DNA, the CDR3 is TGTGCCAGCAGTTTAGGACAGGGCTACGAGCAGTACTTC.

The chain carries TRBV19 and TRBJ2-2; 8 positions agree with TRBD2. Germline V lookup: CDR1 LNHDA, CDR2 SQIVND (reference sequence). This CDR3 region has 15 residues. Losses at the gene ends were 2 bases for V and 4 bases for J; bases not matched to a gene: 3. CDR3 protein: CASSISLAGTGELFF. The CDR3 DNA reads as TGTGCCAGTAGTATATCGCTAGCGGGCACCGGGGAGCTGTTTTTT.

This sequence joins TRBV19 and TRBJ2-3, with a tentative D call TRBD2 (6 bases). CDR1 is LNHDA, CDR2 SQIVND, per germline (reference sequence). Trimming removed 8 bases at V and 4 bases at J, with 16 bases between. This CDR3 spans 14 amino acids. The CDR3 sequence is CASGPGDSADTQYF. DNA of the CDR3: TGTGCCAGTGGCCCGGGAGATTCCGCAGATACGCAGTATTTT.

The genes are TRBV7-8 and TRBJ1-6; 8 bases line up with TRBD1. The trim removed 5 bases at V and 8 bases at J, leaving 8 bases unmatched. The CDR3 is 15 residues long. Germline lookup yields CDR1 SGHVS and CDR2 FQNEAQ. CDR3 DNA: TGTGCCAGCAGCCGTTCGGACAGGGTGTATTCACCCCTCCACTTT. It translates to CASSRSDRVYSPLHF.

V is TRBV10-3 and J is TRBJ1-2, with D possibly being TRBD1 (5 bases). This CDR3 is 13 amino acids long. Trimming left V 2 bases short and J 6 bases short, with 10 bases between. Germline assignment: CDR1 ENHRY and CDR2 SYGVKD. The CDR3 is CAISEETVNGYTF. The DNA of the CDR3 is TGTGCCATCAGTGAGGAGACAGTTAATGGCTACACCTTC.

The CDR3 nucleotides are TGTGCCTGGAGTCCTCTACCGGGACTAGCCTCCTACGAGCAGTACTTC. As protein: CAWSPLPGLASYEQYF. The genes are TRBV30 and TRBJ2-7, with TRBD2 matching over 9 bases. This CDR3 is 16 amino acids long. The germline V gene has CDR1 GTSNPN and CDR2 SVGIG (reference sequence). V lost 2 bases to trimming and J lost 0 bases; unmatched junction nucleotides: 8.

The genes are TRBV7-9 and TRBJ2-5; possibly TRBD2 for D (6 bases). Germline V CDR1 and CDR2: SEHNR, FQNEAQ (reference sequence). V lost 1 base and J 3 bases, leaving 9 bases between the germline ends. This CDR3 is 14 amino acids long. The CDR3: CASSLVPGEETQYF. For the CDR3, the DNA is TGTGCCAGCAGCTTAGTGCCGGGGGAAGAGACCCAGTACTTC.

The genes are TRBV19 and TRBJ1-3; maybe TRBD1 (5 bases). This CDR3 is built from 17 residues. Germline values: CDR1 LNHDA, CDR2 SQIVND (reference sequence). V was clipped by 5 bases and J by 0 bases, with 17 bases between them. CDR3 sequence (DNA): TGTGCCAGTAGTCAAGGGACCGCCGTTAGCTCTGGAAACACCATATATTTT. It is translated as CASSQGTAVSSGNTIYF. The full variable domain, its missing parts supplied by reference TRBV19 and TRBJ1-3, is DGGITQSPKYLFRKEGQNVTLSCEQNLNHDAMYWYRQDPGQGLRLIYYSQIVNDFQKGDIAEGYSVSREKKESFPLTVTSAQKNPTAFYLCASSQGTAVSSGNTIYFGEGSWLTVV.

The chain links TRBV6-5 to TRBJ1-2; 9 bases line up with TRBD1. Germline V CDR1 and CDR2: MNHEY, SVGAGI. The V and J ends lost 6 bases and 8 bases, in that order; junction bases with no gene match: 7. This CDR3 spans 13 amino acids. CDR3 nucleotides: TGTGCCAGCAGCCTCGGGACAGGGAAGGGCTACACCTTC. It translates to CASSLGTGKGYTF.

This chain joins TRBV2 and TRBJ1-2; no firm D call. The CDR3 has 13 amino acids. Deletions cut 5 bases from V and 5 bases from J, with 12 bases between. Germline CDR1 reads SNHLY; CDR2 reads FYNNEI. This CDR3 reads CASSIRVGYGYTF. As DNA, the CDR3 is TGTGCCAGCAGTATCCGGGTCGGGTATGGCTACACCTTC.

This clone was recorded only once. This chain links TRBV4-1 with TRBJ2-5; a possible D gene is TRBD1 (5 bases). V lost 1 base to trimming and J lost 5 bases, with 14 bases between them. CDR1 MGHRA and CDR2 YSYEKL come from the germline V gene. This CDR3 is 15 amino acids long. In DNA form, the CDR3 reads TGCGCCAGCAGCCAAGTTTGGACACAACTGGAGACCCAGTACTTC. Its protein product is CASSQVWTQLETQYF.